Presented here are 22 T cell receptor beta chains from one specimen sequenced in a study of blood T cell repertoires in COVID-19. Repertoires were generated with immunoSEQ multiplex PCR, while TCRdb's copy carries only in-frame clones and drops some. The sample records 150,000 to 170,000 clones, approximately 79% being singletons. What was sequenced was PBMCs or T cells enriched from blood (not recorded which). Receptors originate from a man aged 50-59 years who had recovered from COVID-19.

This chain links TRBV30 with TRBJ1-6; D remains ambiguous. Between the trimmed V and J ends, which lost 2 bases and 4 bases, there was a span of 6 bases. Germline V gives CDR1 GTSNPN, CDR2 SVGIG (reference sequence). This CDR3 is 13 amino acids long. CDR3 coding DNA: TGTGCCTGGAGTTCAGGATATAATTCACCCCTCCACTTT. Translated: CAWSSGYNSPLHF.

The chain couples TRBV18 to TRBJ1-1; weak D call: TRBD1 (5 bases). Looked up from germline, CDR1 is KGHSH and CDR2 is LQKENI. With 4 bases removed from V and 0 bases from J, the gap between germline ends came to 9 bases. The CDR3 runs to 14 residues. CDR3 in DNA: TGTGCCAGCTCACTCGGGGGTTTGAACACTGAAGCTTTCTTT. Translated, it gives CASSLGGLNTEAFF.

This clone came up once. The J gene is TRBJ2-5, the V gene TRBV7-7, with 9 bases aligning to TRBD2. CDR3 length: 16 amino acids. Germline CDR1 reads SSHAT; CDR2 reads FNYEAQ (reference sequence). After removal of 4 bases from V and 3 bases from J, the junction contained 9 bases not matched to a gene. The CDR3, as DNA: TGTGCCAGCAGCTATGGCGCCGCGGGGGGGAAAGAGACCCAGTACTTC. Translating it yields CASSYGAAGGKETQYF.

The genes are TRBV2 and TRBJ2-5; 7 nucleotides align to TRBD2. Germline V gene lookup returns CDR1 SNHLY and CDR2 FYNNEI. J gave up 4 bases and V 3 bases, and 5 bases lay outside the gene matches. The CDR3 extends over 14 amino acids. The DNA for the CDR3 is TGTGCCAGCAGTGACCCTAGCGGAGGAGAGACCCAGTACTTC. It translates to CASSDPSGGETQYF.

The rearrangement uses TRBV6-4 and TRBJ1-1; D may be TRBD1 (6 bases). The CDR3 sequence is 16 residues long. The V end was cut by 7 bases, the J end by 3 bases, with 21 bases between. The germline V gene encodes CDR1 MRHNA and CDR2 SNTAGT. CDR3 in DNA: TGTGCCAGCACCTACAAATGTGGGGGGGCGTACACTGAAGCTTTCTTT. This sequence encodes CASTYKCGGAYTEAFF.

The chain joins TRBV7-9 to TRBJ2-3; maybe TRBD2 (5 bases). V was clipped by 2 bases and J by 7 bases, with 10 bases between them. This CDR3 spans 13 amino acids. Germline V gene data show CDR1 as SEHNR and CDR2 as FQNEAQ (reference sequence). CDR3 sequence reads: CASSLNGINTQYF. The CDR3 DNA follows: TGTGCCAGCAGCTTAAACGGGATAAATACGCAGTATTTT.

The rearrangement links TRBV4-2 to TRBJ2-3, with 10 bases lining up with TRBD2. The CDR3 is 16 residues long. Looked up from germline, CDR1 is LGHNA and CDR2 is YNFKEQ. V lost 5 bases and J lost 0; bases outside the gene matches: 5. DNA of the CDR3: TGTGCCAGCAGCAAACTTAGCGGGGGGAGCACAGATACGCAGTATTTT. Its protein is CASSKLSGGSTDTQYF.

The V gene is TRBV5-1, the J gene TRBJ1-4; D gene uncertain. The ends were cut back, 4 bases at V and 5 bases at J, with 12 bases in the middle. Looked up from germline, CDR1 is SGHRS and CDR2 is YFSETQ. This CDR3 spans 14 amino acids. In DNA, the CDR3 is TGCGCCAGCAGCCACGCCGCTGCGAATGAAAAACTGTTTTTT. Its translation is CASSHAAANEKLFF.

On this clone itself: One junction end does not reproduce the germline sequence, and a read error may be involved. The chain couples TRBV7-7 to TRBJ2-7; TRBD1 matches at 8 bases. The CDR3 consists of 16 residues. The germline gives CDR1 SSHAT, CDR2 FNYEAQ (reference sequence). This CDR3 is CASSANTGGSSYEQYF. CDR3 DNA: TGTGCTAGCAGCGCAAATACAGGGGGAAGCTCCTACGAGCAGTACTTC.

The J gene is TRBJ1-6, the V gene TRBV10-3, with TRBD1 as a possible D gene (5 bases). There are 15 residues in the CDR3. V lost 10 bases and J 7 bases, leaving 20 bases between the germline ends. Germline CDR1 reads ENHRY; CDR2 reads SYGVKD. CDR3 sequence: CATGSTSMGNSPLHF. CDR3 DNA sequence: TGTGCCACAGGGTCCACTTCGATGGGGAATTCACCCCTCCACTTT.

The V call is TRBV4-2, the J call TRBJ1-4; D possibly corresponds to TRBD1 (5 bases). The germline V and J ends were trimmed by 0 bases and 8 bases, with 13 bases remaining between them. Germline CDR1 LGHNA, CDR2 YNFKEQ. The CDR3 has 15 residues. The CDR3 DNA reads TGTGCCAGCAGCCAAGATCAGGGAGGGGACGAAAAACTGTTTTTT. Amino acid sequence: CASSQDQGGDEKLFF.

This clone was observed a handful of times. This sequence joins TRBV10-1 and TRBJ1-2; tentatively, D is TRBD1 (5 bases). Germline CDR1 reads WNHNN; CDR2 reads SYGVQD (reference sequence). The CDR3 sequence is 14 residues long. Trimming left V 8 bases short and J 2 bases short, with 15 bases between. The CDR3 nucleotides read TGCGCCAGCGAGTGCCGGGGGGTGAACTATGGCTACACCTTC. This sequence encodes CASECRGVNYGYTF.

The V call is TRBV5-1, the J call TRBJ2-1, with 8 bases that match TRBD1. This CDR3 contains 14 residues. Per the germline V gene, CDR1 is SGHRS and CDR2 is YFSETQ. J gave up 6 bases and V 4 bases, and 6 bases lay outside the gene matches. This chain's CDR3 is CASSAQGARNEQFF. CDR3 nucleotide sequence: TGCGCCAGCAGCGCGCAGGGGGCGCGCAATGAGCAGTTCTTC. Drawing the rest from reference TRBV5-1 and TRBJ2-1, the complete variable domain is KAGVTQTPRYLIKTRGQQVTLSCSPISGHRSVSWYQQTPGQGLQFLFEYFSETQRNKGNFPGRFSGRQFSNSRSEMNVSTLELGDSALYLCASSAQGARNEQFFGPGTRLTVL.

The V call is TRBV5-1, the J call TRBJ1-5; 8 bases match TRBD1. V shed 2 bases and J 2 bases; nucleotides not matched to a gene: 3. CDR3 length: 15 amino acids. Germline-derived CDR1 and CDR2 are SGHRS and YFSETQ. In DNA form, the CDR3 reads TGCGCCAGCAGCTTCACAGGGGGAGGCAATCAGCCCCAGCATTTT. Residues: CASSFTGGGNQPQHF.

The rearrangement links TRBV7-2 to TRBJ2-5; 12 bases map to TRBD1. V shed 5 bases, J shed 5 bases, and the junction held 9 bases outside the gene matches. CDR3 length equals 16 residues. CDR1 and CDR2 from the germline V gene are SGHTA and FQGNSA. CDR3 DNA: TGTGCCAGCAGCCCCGCGGGACAGGGGGCGCAGGAGACCCAGTACTTC. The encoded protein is CASSPAGQGAQETQYF.

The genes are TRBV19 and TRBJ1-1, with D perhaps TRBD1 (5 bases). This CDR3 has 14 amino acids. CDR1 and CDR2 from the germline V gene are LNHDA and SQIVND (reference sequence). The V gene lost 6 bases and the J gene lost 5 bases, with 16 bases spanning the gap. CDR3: CASRAAGDGTEAFF. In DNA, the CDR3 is TGTGCCAGTAGGGCGGCGGGGGACGGGACTGAAGCTTTCTTT.

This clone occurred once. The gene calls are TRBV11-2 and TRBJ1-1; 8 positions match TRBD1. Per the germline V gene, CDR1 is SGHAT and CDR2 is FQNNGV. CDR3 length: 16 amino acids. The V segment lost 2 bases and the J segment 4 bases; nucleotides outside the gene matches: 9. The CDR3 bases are TGTGCCAGCAGCTTAAGGGGCGGACAGGGCTCCACTGAAGCTTTCTTT. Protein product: CASSLRGGQGSTEAFF.

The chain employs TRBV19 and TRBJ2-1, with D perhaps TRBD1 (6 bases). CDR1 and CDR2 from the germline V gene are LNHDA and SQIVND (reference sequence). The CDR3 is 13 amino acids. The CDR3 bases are TGTGCGACCCGGACAGTCGGCTACAATGAGCAGTTCTTC. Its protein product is CATRTVGYNEQFF. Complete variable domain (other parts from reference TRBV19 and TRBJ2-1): DGGITQSPKYLFRKEGQNVTLSCEQNLNHDAMYWYRQDPGQGLRLIYYSQIVNDFQKGDIAEGYSVSREKKESFPLTVTSAQKNPTAFYLCATRTVGYNEQFFGPGTRLTVL.

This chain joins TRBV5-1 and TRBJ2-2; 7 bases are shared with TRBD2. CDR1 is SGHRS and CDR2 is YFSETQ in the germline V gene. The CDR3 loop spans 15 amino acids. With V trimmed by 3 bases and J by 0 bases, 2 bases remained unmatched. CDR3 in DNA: TGCGCCAGCAGCTCAGGACTAGCGAACACCGGGGAGCTGTTTTTT. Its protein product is CASSSGLANTGELFF. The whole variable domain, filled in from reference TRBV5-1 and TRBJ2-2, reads KAGVTQTPRYLIKTRGQQVTLSCSPISGHRSVSWYQQTPGQGLQFLFEYFSETQRNKGNFPGRFSGRQFSNSRSEMNVSTLELGDSALYLCASSSGLANTGELFFGEGSRLTVL.

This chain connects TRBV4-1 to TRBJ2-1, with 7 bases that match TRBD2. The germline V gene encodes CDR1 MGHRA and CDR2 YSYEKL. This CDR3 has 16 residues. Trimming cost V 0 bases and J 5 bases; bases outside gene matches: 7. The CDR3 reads CASSQDYGTTHNEQFF. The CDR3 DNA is TGCGCCAGCAGCCAAGATTATGGGACTACCCACAATGAGCAGTTCTTC.

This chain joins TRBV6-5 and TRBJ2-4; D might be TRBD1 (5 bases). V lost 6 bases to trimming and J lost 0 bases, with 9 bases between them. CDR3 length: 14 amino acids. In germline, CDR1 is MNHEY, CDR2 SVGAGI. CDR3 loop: CASSLGLAKNIQYF. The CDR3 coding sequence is TGTGCCAGCAGCCTGGGGCTAGCCAAAAACATTCAGTACTTC.

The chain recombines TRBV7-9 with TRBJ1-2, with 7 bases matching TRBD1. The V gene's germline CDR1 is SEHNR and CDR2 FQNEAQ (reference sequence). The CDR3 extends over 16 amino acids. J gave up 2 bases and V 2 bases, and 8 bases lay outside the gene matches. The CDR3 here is CASSLPPGQVNYGYTF. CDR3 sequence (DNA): TGTGCCAGCAGCTTACCTCCTGGACAGGTCAACTATGGCTACACCTTC.